The 29 T cell receptor beta chains given below trace back to one sample, sequenced in a study of T cell repertoires in aging, cancer and after chemotherapy. Rearranged V-D-J TRB sequences were amplified with a mixed TRB-A/B primer pool. One entry per CDR3 protein, called by TCRdb with MiXCR from the multiplex PCR reads. The data show roughly 1,200 distinct CDR3 sequences, 26% seen once. Peripheral blood genomic DNA, not sorted cells or RNA, was the template. What was sequenced was blood. The receptors were gathered from a human donor with a solid tumor.

The chain is built from TRBV6-1 and TRBJ2-5; 10 bases match TRBD1. Germline V gene sequence: CDR1 MNHNS, CDR2 SASEGT. V lost 5 bases to trimming and J lost 4 bases; unmatched junction nucleotides: 4. The CDR3 runs to 14 residues. The CDR3 spells CASSSRQGAETQYF. The CDR3 DNA reads TGTGCCAGCAGTTCCAGACAGGGGGCAGAGACCCAGTACTTC.

The CDR3 region is CSAPLQGGGNTIYF. Written as DNA, the CDR3 is TGCAGTGCCCCCTTACAGGGTGGCGGAAACACCATATATTTT. The V gene is TRBV20-1, the J gene TRBJ1-3; tentative D call: TRBD1 (6 bases). The CDR3 covers 14 residues. V gave up 6 bases and J gave up 4 bases, with 16 bases separating them. Germline V gene lookup returns CDR1 DFQATT and CDR2 SNEGSKA (reference sequence).

This chain links TRBV6-1 with TRBJ2-3, with 13 nucleotides matching TRBD2. Germline-derived CDR1 and CDR2 are MNHNS and SASEGT. V lost 3 bases, J lost 4 bases, and 1 base stayed unmatched. The length of the CDR3 is 15 residues. The CDR3 region has the DNA TGTGCCAGCAGTGATACTAGCGGGGGGGCAGATACGCAGTATTTT. This codes for CASSDTSGGADTQYF.

This chain links TRBV9 with TRBJ2-2; D perhaps matches TRBD1 (6 bases). Germline V gives CDR1 SGDLS, CDR2 YYNGEE. CDR3 size: 16 residues. The V gene lost 0 bases and the J gene lost 6 bases, with 15 bases spanning the gap. CDR3 nucleotides: TGTGCCAGCAGCGTAGGGGGGCGAGTTTTGGCCGGGGAGCTGTTTTTT. Translating gives CASSVGGRVLAGELFF.

Judged by abundance, this clonotype is medium-sized. The chain combines TRBV6-2 or TRBV6-3 with TRBJ2-7; 7 bases line up with TRBD2. This CDR3 contains 15 residues. V shed 7 bases, J shed 1 base, and the junction held 10 bases outside the gene matches. Per germline, CDR1 MNHEY and CDR2 SVGEGT. DNA for the CDR3: TGTGCCAGCACCCGGGAGGCCGCGCGTTCCTACGAGCAGTACTTC. Amino acid sequence: CASTREAARSYEQYF.

The chain has TRBV7-9 and TRBJ1-1; the D gene is possibly TRBD1 (6 bases). Trimming removed 2 bases at V and 3 bases at J, with 13 bases between. This CDR3 has 15 amino acids. The germline gives CDR1 SEHNR, CDR2 FQNEAQ (reference sequence). The CDR3 loop reads CASSLIGGRYTEAFF. CDR3 bases: TGTGCCAGCAGCTTAATTGGGGGGCGGTACACTGAAGCTTTCTTT.

The rearrangement joins TRBV6-1 to TRBJ2-3; 7 positions match TRBD2. CDR3 length equals 15 residues. V gave up 3 bases and J gave up 2 bases; unmatched junction bases: 5. Germline CDR1 MNHNS, CDR2 SASEGT. The CDR3 here is CASSDTSDHTDTQYF. The CDR3 DNA is TGTGCCAGCAGTGATACTAGCGACCACACAGATACGCAGTATTTT.

Note on this clonotype: A read error may explain this, as a much larger clone is one base away. CDR3 nucleotides: TGTGCCAGCAGTGAAGGGTCGGGAGGGCCCTACGAGCAGTTCTTC. This codes for CASSEGSGGPYEQFF. This chain joins TRBV6-1 and TRBJ2-1; 8 nucleotides line up with TRBD2. CDR1 and CDR2 from the germline V gene are MNHNS and SASEGT. CDR3 size: 15 residues. The ends lost 1 base at V and 10 bases at J; junction bases unmatched: 9.

The CDR3 DNA is TGCAGTGCTAGAGATACGGGGGGGCGCACAGATACGCAGTATTTT. Its protein is CSARDTGGRTDTQYF. The V gene is TRBV20-1, the J gene TRBJ2-3; TRBD2 matches 8 bases. With 0 bases clipped from V and 1 base from J, the junction kept 3 bases outside the gene matches. The CDR3 spans 15 residues. Per germline, CDR1 DFQATT and CDR2 SNEGSKA (reference sequence).

This clonotype has a single count. Possible read error: a much larger clone is one base away. The rearrangement links TRBV7-6 to TRBJ2-7; 11 bases fit TRBD2. The CDR3 is made up of 15 amino acids. CDR1 and CDR2 from the germline V gene are SGHVS and FNYEAQ. The CDR3 region has the DNA TGTGCCAGCAGCATAGCGGGAGGGCTCTCCTACAAGCAGTACTTC. Amino acids: CASSIAGGLSYKQYF.

This clonotype was detected only a few times. V gene TRBV19 combines with J gene TRBJ2-2, with 7 bases identical to TRBD1. The length of the CDR3 is 16 residues. The ends lost 3 bases at V and 4 bases at J; junction bases unmatched: 8. From germline, CDR1 is LNHDA and CDR2 SQIVND (reference sequence). CDR3 residues: CASSMTPGGSTGELFF. CDR3 nucleotide sequence: TGTGCCAGTAGTATGACGCCAGGGGGTTCCACCGGGGAGCTGTTTTTT.

The chain joins TRBV7-2 to TRBJ2-1, with a tentative D call TRBD1 (6 bases). This CDR3 region has 15 residues. The germline V and J ends were trimmed by 1 base and 7 bases, with 14 bases remaining between them. Looked up from germline, CDR1 is SGHTA and CDR2 is FQGNSA. CDR3 in DNA: TGTGCCAGCAGCTTAGAAACAGGGTCGTGGAATGAGCAGTTCTTC. Its protein is CASSLETGSWNEQFF.

In this sample, this clonotype turned up a few times. The rearrangement joins TRBV20-1 to TRBJ2-7; perhaps TRBD2 as D (6 bases). V gave up 6 bases and J gave up 9 bases, with 18 bases separating them. The germline V gene encodes CDR1 DFQATT and CDR2 SNEGSKA (reference sequence). The CDR3 is 12 amino acids. CDR3 region: CSAQDYEQGQYF. DNA for the CDR3: TGCAGTGCCCAGGACTACGAGCAGGGGCAGTACTTC.

This clonotype was observed a handful of times. This chain connects TRBV20-1 to TRBJ1-5, with D tentatively TRBD1 (5 bases). The V end was cut by 3 bases, the J end by 0 bases, with 18 bases between. The CDR3 has 17 amino acids. Looked up from germline, CDR1 is DFQATT and CDR2 is SNEGSKA (reference sequence). CDR3 region: CSARRARGGNSNQPQHF. The CDR3 nucleotides read TGCAGTGCTAGGAGGGCACGGGGGGGAAATAGCAATCAGCCCCAGCATTTT.

The CDR3 reads CASSPVPDTQYF. The CDR3 DNA follows: TGTGCCAGCTCACCAGTGCCAGATACGCAGTATTTT. The chain has TRBV18 and TRBJ2-3; no firm D call. The length of the CDR3 is 12 residues. Germline CDR1 KGHSH, CDR2 LQKENI. The ends were cut back, 2 bases at V and 4 bases at J, with 4 bases in the middle.

In this sample, this clonotype is large (0.1 to 1%). The V and J genes are TRBV12-3 or TRBV12-4 and TRBJ1-2; 7 nucleotides match TRBD1. The J segment lost 6 bases and the V segment lost 10 bases, leaving 8 bases of the junction unmatched. The CDR3 has 12 residues. The CDR3 DNA is TGTGCCACCGAGACAGGGATTGATGGCTACACCTTC. It is translated as CATETGIDGYTF.

This clonotype is large in the sample. The rearrangement links TRBV6-5 to TRBJ2-7, with D perhaps matching TRBD2 (6 bases). Per the germline V gene, CDR1 is MNHEY and CDR2 is SVGAGI. The V end was cut by 1 base, the J end by 4 bases, with 14 bases between. This CDR3 is built from 15 residues. CDR3 bases: TGTGCCAGCAGTTACTACAGGTCCCTAGCGTACGAGCAGTACTTC. Protein product: CASSYYRSLAYEQYF.

Notes on this clonotype: Being one base from a much bigger clone, this may be a read error. This chain connects TRBV12-3 or TRBV12-4 to TRBJ2-7; D remains ambiguous. The CDR3 loop spans 11 amino acids. CDR3 loop: CASSLGYEQNF. DNA for the CDR3: TGTGCCAGCAGTTTAGGGTACGAGCAGAACTTC.

By sample share, this clonotype is large. This rearrangement joins TRBV30 to TRBJ2-1, with TRBD2 matching over 8 bases. After removal of 0 bases from V and 3 bases from J, the junction contained 4 bases not matched to a gene. The CDR3 consists of 15 residues. Germline lookup yields CDR1 GTSNPN and CDR2 SVGIG (reference sequence). The CDR3 here is CAWSVGTSRYNEQFF. The CDR3 region has the DNA TGTGCCTGGAGTGTAGGGACTAGTCGCTACAATGAGCAGTTCTTC.

By sample share, this clonotype is medium-sized. The chain joins TRBV5-4 to TRBJ1-2; 8 bases are a match to TRBD1. The CDR3 is 15 residues long. Trimming cost V 0 bases and J 4 bases; bases outside gene matches: 5. Germline lookup yields CDR1 SGHNT and CDR2 YYREEE (reference sequence). CDR3 nucleotide sequence: TGTGCCAGCAGCTTGGCAGGGGGCCTGAGCTATGGCTACACCTTC. Amino acid sequence: CASSLAGGLSYGYTF.

This clonotype is large within its sample. The chain uses TRBV5-6 and TRBJ2-1; D not resolved. Deletions cut 4 bases from V and 3 bases from J, with 11 bases between. CDR3 size: 14 residues. The germline V gene encodes CDR1 SGHDT and CDR2 YYEEEE. CDR3 nucleotides: TGTGCCAGCAGCGACGAAACCTTCTACAATGAGCAGTTCTTC. Encoded protein: CASSDETFYNEQFF.

This chain connects TRBV12-3 or TRBV12-4 to TRBJ2-3; D ambiguous. Trimming took 7 bases from V and 1 from J, leaving 9 bases between them. The CDR3 consists of 13 residues. In DNA form, the CDR3 reads TGTGCCAGCAACAAGGGTGGCACAGATACGCAGTATTTT. It yields the protein CASNKGGTDTQYF.

By proportion, this clonotype is large. The V and J genes are TRBV6-1 and TRBJ1-2, with a weak D call TRBD1 (5 bases). V lost 6 bases and J 8 bases, leaving 13 bases between the germline ends. The CDR3 spans 12 residues. Germline values: CDR1 MNHNS, CDR2 SASEGT. CDR3 protein: CASRGVGRGYTF. The CDR3 nucleotides read TGTGCCAGCAGAGGGGTTGGTCGCGGCTACACCTTC.

This clonotype came up once. The CDR3 is CASSALRNTIYF. CDR3 sequence (DNA): TGCGCCAGCAGTGCACTTAGAAACACCATATATTTT. V is TRBV10-2 and J is TRBJ1-3; no clear D. This CDR3 comprises 12 residues. Germline-derived CDR1 and CDR2 are WSHSY and SAAADI. The V gene lost 4 bases and the J gene lost 5 bases, with 6 bases spanning the gap.

This clonotype was detected only once. A much bigger clone sits one base away, suggesting this may be a read error. The gene calls are TRBV5-4 and TRBJ1-3; D is ambiguous. CDR1 SGHNT and CDR2 YYREEE come from the germline V gene (reference sequence). Trimming pared 8 bases from V and 2 bases from J, leaving 14 bases between. The CDR3 totals 14 residues. The CDR3 region is CARSLVGAGNTIYF. CDR3 nucleotide sequence: TGTGCCAGAAGCCTTGTCGGGGCTGGAAACACCATATATTTT.

The J gene is TRBJ2-3, the V gene TRBV20-1; 7 bases fit TRBD2. Germline V gene lookup returns CDR1 DFQATT and CDR2 SNEGSKA (reference sequence). This CDR3 region has 16 residues. V lost 0 bases to trimming and J lost 4 bases; unmatched junction nucleotides: 10. CDR3 DNA sequence: TGCAGTGCTAGAGAAAGACTAGCAGGAGAGGCAGATACGCAGTATTTT. This sequence encodes CSARERLAGEADTQYF.

The J gene is TRBJ1-2, the V gene TRBV7-2; a possible D gene is TRBD1 (5 bases). Between the trimmed V and J ends, which lost 4 bases and 1 base, there was a span of 10 bases. The CDR3 loop spans 14 amino acids. The germline CDR1 and CDR2 sequences are SGHTA and FQGNSA. The CDR3 sequence is CASSSDTINYGYTF. Written as DNA, the CDR3 is TGTGCCAGCAGCTCGGACACGATTAACTATGGCTACACCTTC.

The gene calls are TRBV2 and TRBJ1-2; D is possibly TRBD1 (5 bases). Per germline, CDR1 SNHLY and CDR2 FYNNEI. V was clipped by 8 bases and J by 2 bases, with 15 bases between them. The CDR3 spans 14 residues. The CDR3: CASRFGTGNYGYTF. DNA of the CDR3: TGTGCCAGCCGATTCGGGACCGGCAACTATGGCTACACCTTC.

In its sample, this clonotype is medium-sized. V usage is TRBV20-1 and J usage is TRBJ2-7; 8 bases map to TRBD2. Germline V gives CDR1 DFQATT, CDR2 SNEGSKA (reference sequence). Losses at the gene ends were 6 bases for V and 3 bases for J; bases not matched to a gene: 10. This CDR3 region has 14 residues. This chain's CDR3 is CSAQTSGRGYEQYF. CDR3 sequence (DNA): TGCAGTGCCCAAACTAGCGGCCGTGGCTACGAGCAGTACTTC.